At least ten counts were recorded for the clone carrying this T cell receptor beta chain. TCRdb redid the calling of the 5' RACE reads with MiXCR, one entry per CDR3 protein. Of fewer than 40,000 distinct CDR3 sequences listed, roughly 4.5% are singletons. The sample belongs to a study of early T cells in non-severe SARS-CoV-2 infection. The TCR sequence derives from an adult who was a healthcare worker with PCR-confirmed SARS-CoV-2 infection or an uninfected control (not recorded which). Sequenced input: whole blood.

DNA of the CDR3: TGCAGTGCTAGAGATCGAAGGACAGGGGGCACCGAGCAGTACTTC. Translation: CSARDRRTGGTEQYF. The chain recombines TRBV20-1 with TRBJ2-7; 11 bases align to TRBD1. Germline lookup yields CDR1 DFQATT and CDR2 SNEGSKA (reference sequence). J gave up 6 bases and V 0 bases, and 7 bases lay outside the gene matches. The CDR3 sequence is 15 residues long.